This paragraph reports one T cell receptor beta chain. The data derive from a study of cytomegalovirus exposure and HLA in healthy donors. Germline CDR1 reads SNHLY; CDR2 reads FYNNEI. The CDR3 spans 13 residues. Assay used: immunoSEQ multiplex PCR; TCRdb lists only in-frame clones, some missing. There are some 130,000 clones in the sample; roughly 89% occur only once, and 1% to 1.5% lies in the top ten. The sample was PBMCs. This chain connects TRBV2 to TRBJ2-5, with TRBD1 as a possible D gene (6 bases). This receptor was identified in a young woman in good health and CMV-seronegative. This CDR3 reads CANSRGRGETQYF. In DNA form, the CDR3 reads TGTGCTAATAGCAGGGGTCGAGGAGAGACCCAGTACTTC.